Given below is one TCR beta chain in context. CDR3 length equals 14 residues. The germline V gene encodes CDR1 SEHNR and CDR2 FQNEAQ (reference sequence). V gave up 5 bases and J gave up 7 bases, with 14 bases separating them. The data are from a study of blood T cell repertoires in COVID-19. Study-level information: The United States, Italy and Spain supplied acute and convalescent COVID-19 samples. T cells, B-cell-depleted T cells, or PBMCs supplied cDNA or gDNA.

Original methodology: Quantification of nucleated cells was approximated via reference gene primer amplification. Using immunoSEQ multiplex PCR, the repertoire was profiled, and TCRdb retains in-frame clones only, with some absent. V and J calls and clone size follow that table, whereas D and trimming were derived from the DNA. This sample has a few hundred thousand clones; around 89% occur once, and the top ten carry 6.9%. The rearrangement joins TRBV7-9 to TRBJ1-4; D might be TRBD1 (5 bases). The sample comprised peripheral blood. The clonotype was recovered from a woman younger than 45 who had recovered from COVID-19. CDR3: CASSVQGVGEKLFF. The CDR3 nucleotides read TGTGCCAGCAGCGTCCAGGGTGTGGGTGAAAAACTGTTTTTT. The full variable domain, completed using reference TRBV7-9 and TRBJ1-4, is DTGVSQNPRHKITKRGQNVTFRCDPISEHNRLYWYRQTLGQGPEFLTYFQNEAQLEKSRLLSDRFSAERPKGSFSTLEIQRTEQGDSAMYLCASSVQGVGEKLFFGSGTQLSVL.